The entry that follows covers one TCR beta chain sequence. Trimming took off 1 base at V and 3 bases at J, with 16 bases between the two ends. CDR3 length: 17 amino acids. Germline CDR1 is SGHTA and CDR2 is FQGNSA. This sample is drawn from a study of blood T cell repertoires in COVID-19. This table comes from immunoSEQ multiplex PCR, and its TCRdb copy is limited to in-frame clones, with some not included. The data hold around 250,000 clones, with about 87% observed a single time. The rearrangement links TRBV7-2 to TRBJ2-1; D might be TRBD2 (6 bases). The receptor's source is a woman aged 45 to 65 who had recovered from COVID-19. The source material was PBMCs or T cells enriched from blood (not recorded which). The CDR3 here is CASSLVSTGVGYNEQFF. The CDR3 region has the DNA TGTGCCAGCAGCTTAGTCTCGACGGGAGTAGGCTACAATGAGCAGTTCTTC. The whole variable domain, remainder taken from reference TRBV7-2 and TRBJ2-1, is GAGVSQSPSNKVTEKGKDVELRCDPISGHTALYWYRQSLGQGLEFLIYFQGNSAPDKSGLPSDRFSAERTGGSVSTLTIQRTQQEDSAVYLCASSLVSTGVGYNEQFFGPGTRLTVL.